Below are 2 T cell receptor beta chains sequenced from a single sample in a study of cytomegalovirus exposure and HLA in healthy donors. PCR primers comprised 60 Vbeta and 13 Jbeta primers. Measured with immunoSEQ multiplex PCR; TCRdb has only the in-frame clones, and not every one. The data show some 240,000 clones, roughly 80% seen once. Sequencing was carried out using PBMCs. These receptor sequences come from a male donor in good health and CMV-seronegative.

On this clone: Other nucleotide sequences in the sample specify the same CDR3. The genes are TRBV6-1 and TRBJ1-2; 8 positions match TRBD1. CDR3 length: 13 amino acids. Germline assignment: CDR1 MNHNS and CDR2 SASEGT. J gave up 2 bases and V 6 bases, and 2 bases lay outside the gene matches. The CDR3 bases are TGTGCCAGCAGCCGACAGGGGAACTATGGCTACACCTTC. Its translation is CASSRQGNYGYTF.

The genes are TRBV9 and TRBJ2-5; D not resolved. Deletions cut 0 bases from V and 3 bases from J, with 6 bases between. The CDR3 has 13 amino acids. In germline, CDR1 is SGDLS, CDR2 YYNGEE. The CDR3 DNA reads TGTGCCAGCAGCGTAGGAGTGAAAGAGACCCAGTACTTC. Amino acids: CASSVGVKETQYF.